The 18 T cell receptor beta chains given below trace back to one sample, sequenced in a study of cytomegalovirus exposure and HLA in healthy donors. This PCR relied on a set of 60 Vbeta primers and 13 Jbeta primers. Profiled with immunoSEQ multiplex PCR; TCRdb holds only in-frame clones, not every one. Of 130,000 to 150,000 clones listed, around 79% are singletons. Sequencing was done on a sample of PBMCs. Receptors were obtained from a woman between 35 and 50 years old in good health and CMV-seropositive.

This clone showed up just once. The chain recombines TRBV7-9 with TRBJ1-2; TRBD1 agrees at 7 bases. The CDR3 spans 13 residues. Trimming removed 5 bases from V and 7 bases from J; junction bases left unmatched: 7. In germline, CDR1 is SEHNR, CDR2 FQNEAQ (reference sequence). The CDR3 here is CASSLGTASGYTF. Here the CDR3 DNA reads TGTGCCAGCAGCCTCGGGACAGCCAGTGGCTACACCTTC.

The CDR3 DNA reads TGTGCCACCAGCGGCAAGTACTCCAGGATCGGCTATGGCTACACCTTC. It specifies CATSGKYSRIGYGYTF. V is TRBV15 and J is TRBJ1-2; unclear D gene. CDR3 length: 16 residues. Germline assignment: CDR1 LNHNV and CDR2 YYDKDF (reference sequence). The V end lost 5 bases, the J end lost 4 bases, and 20 bases lay between the germline ends.

The rearrangement uses TRBV6-5 and TRBJ2-3; 9 nucleotides agree with TRBD1. Germline V gene data show CDR1 as MNHEY and CDR2 as SVGAGI. The length of the CDR3 is 12 residues. The ends lost 5 bases at V and 9 bases at J; junction bases unmatched: 3. DNA of the CDR3: TGTGCCAGCAGTCCGACAGGGGGGACGCAGTATTTT. Translating gives CASSPTGGTQYF.

This clone appeared a single time. This rearrangement joins TRBV30 to TRBJ1-2; D is unclear. The CDR3 sequence is 12 residues long. Looked up from germline, CDR1 is GTSNPN and CDR2 is SVGIG (reference sequence). Deletions cut 1 base from V and 7 bases from J, with 10 bases between. Here the CDR3 DNA reads TGTGCCTGGAGTGGCCTAGGTGGTGGCTACACCTTC. Translation: CAWSGLGGGYTF.

The chain recombines TRBV7-3 with TRBJ2-2; perhaps TRBD2 as D (6 bases). This CDR3 region has 12 residues. The V gene's germline CDR1 is SGHTA and CDR2 FQGTGA. The CDR3 spells CSGRCRAGELFF. The CDR3, as DNA: TGTTCAGGGAGGTGTAGAGCCGGGGAGCTGTTTTTT.

This clone occurred once. Other DNA sequences in this sample translate to the same CDR3. The chain has TRBV29-1 and TRBJ1-1; 11 positions agree with TRBD1. V dropped 7 bases and J dropped 4; count of bases not matched to a gene: 2. Germline V lookup: CDR1 SQVTM, CDR2 ANQGSEA. The CDR3 runs 12 residues. Written as DNA, the CDR3 is TGCAGCGCGGGACAGGGGGGCACTGAAGCTTTCTTT. Residues: CSAGQGGTEAFF.

This clone has more than one count but fewer than ten. The chain is built from TRBV18 and TRBJ2-1, with TRBD2 matching 10 bases. Germline V gene sequence: CDR1 KGHSH, CDR2 LQKENI. There are 16 residues in the CDR3. V shed 3 bases and J 6 bases; nucleotides not matched to a gene: 8. The CDR3 bases are TGTGCCAGCTCACCCATGAGCGGGGGGGCCTCCAATGAGCAGTTCTTC. It translates to CASSPMSGGASNEQFF. The full variable domain, completed using reference TRBV18 and TRBJ2-1, is NAGVMQNPRHLVRRRGQEARLRCSPMKGHSHVYWYRQLPEEGLKFMVYLQKENIIDESGMPKERFSAEFPKEGPSILRIQQVVRGDSAAYFCASSPMSGGASNEQFFGPGTRLTVL.

The chain is built from TRBV19 and TRBJ2-1; 7 bases line up with TRBD1. CDR1 and CDR2 (germline): LNHDA, SQIVND (reference sequence). The CDR3 totals 15 residues. V dropped 7 bases and J dropped 0; count of bases not matched to a gene: 6. In DNA, the CDR3 is TGTGCCAGTATCCCGGACAGGAGCTCCTACAATGAGCAGTTCTTC. This encodes CASIPDRSSYNEQFF.

This clone has more than one count but fewer than ten. The chain employs TRBV28 and TRBJ2-5, with D possibly TRBD1 on 5 matching bases. Germline V gene lookup returns CDR1 MDHEN and CDR2 SYDVKM. V lost 5 bases and J lost 9, with 13 bases in between. This CDR3 has 12 amino acids. CDR3 nucleotide sequence: TGTGCCAGCAGTATCCCTCTAGGGGCCCAGTACTTC. Translation gives CASSIPLGAQYF.

This chain connects TRBV10-3 to TRBJ2-7; a possible D gene is TRBD1 (5 bases). The CDR3 length is 14 residues. Trimming pared 5 bases from V and 3 bases from J, leaving 14 bases between. Germline V gene sequence: CDR1 ENHRY, CDR2 SYGVKD. The CDR3 region is CAISRRVGDYEQYF. The DNA for the CDR3 is TGTGCCATCAGTCGAAGGGTAGGGGACTACGAGCAGTACTTC.

The CDR3 DNA reads as TGTGCCAGCAGTGAAGCGCGGGGGACAGGACGGGAGACCCAGTACTTC. This codes for CASSEARGTGRETQYF. The chain couples TRBV6-1 to TRBJ2-5; D may be TRBD1 (8 bases). Deletions cut 0 bases from V and 5 bases from J, with 16 bases between. The CDR3 is 16 residues long. From germline, CDR1 is MNHNS and CDR2 SASEGT.

The chain carries TRBV14 and TRBJ1-4; D possibly corresponds to TRBD1 (5 bases). The germline CDR1 and CDR2 sequences are SGHDN and FVKESK. The CDR3 loop spans 14 amino acids. V was trimmed by 5 bases and J by 10 bases, leaving 17 bases between them. The CDR3 nucleotides are TGTGCCAGCAGCACTACCGGGACTCGAGGAAAACTGTTTTTT. Amino acids: CASSTTGTRGKLFF. The full variable domain, with the rest looked up from reference TRBV14 and TRBJ1-4, is EAGVTQFPSHSVIEKGQTVTLRCDPISGHDNLYWYRRVMGKEIKFLLHFVKESKQDESGMPNNRFLAERTGGTYSTLKVQPAELEDSGVYFCASSTTGTRGKLFFGSGTQLSVL.

The rearrangement uses TRBV2 and TRBJ1-4; 11 bases fit TRBD1. CDR3 size: 15 residues. The germline V gene encodes CDR1 SNHLY and CDR2 FYNNEI. Trimming at V came to 7 bases and at J to 8 bases, leaving 9 bases not matched to a gene. The CDR3 sequence: CASNFGQGAGEKLFF. CDR3 bases: TGTGCCAGCAATTTCGGACAGGGGGCCGGGGAAAAACTGTTTTTT.

The CDR3, as DNA: TGTGCCAGTAGCTTTTCGGGGGGTGATGAAAAACTGTTTTTT. Translating it yields CASSFSGGDEKLFF. V gene TRBV19 combines with J gene TRBJ1-4, with a weak D call TRBD1 (5 bases). Germline values: CDR1 LNHDA, CDR2 SQIVND (reference sequence). The V and J ends lost 6 bases and 6 bases respectively, with 14 bases between them. The CDR3 is made up of 14 amino acids.

CDR3 residues: CASSVLAGAGETQYF. For the CDR3, the DNA is TGTGCCAGCAGTGTTCTAGCGGGGGCAGGGGAGACCCAGTACTTC. The gene calls are TRBV6-1 and TRBJ2-5; the match to TRBD2 covers 10 bases. This CDR3 is 15 amino acids long. CDR1 and CDR2 (germline): MNHNS, SASEGT. J gave up 5 bases and V 4 bases, and 7 bases lay outside the gene matches.

In its sample, this clone was seen once. The V call is TRBV6-6, the J call TRBJ1-2; 9 bases match TRBD1. J was trimmed by 4 bases and V by 6 bases; bases with no gene match: 3. CDR1 and CDR2 (germline): MNHNY, SVGAGI (reference sequence). The CDR3 consists of 13 residues. CDR3 sequence (DNA): TGTGCCAGCAGGGGGACAGGGACCTATGGCTACACCTTC. Translation gives CASRGTGTYGYTF.

The gene calls are TRBV28 and TRBJ1-1; D is unresolved. CDR3 length: 14 amino acids. Germline assignment: CDR1 MDHEN and CDR2 SYDVKM. V lost 7 bases, J lost 4 bases, and 16 bases lay in between. CDR3 bases: TGTGCCAGCACCCCGCGGGCCCTGGGCACTGAAGCTTTCTTT. Its translation: CASTPRALGTEAFF.

J is TRBJ2-7 and V is TRBV29-1; D unclear. The V and J ends lost 6 bases and 0 bases respectively, with 9 bases between them. Germline CDR1 reads SQVTM; CDR2 reads ANQGSEA. The CDR3 loop spans 12 amino acids. Written as DNA, the CDR3 is TGCAGCGTCAGGCAGAGCTCCTACGAGCAGTACTTC. Translated: CSVRQSSYEQYF.